One and the same sample provided the 27 T cell receptor beta chains below, sequenced in a study of cytomegalovirus exposure and HLA in healthy donors. The PCR had 60 Vbeta and 13 Jbeta primers. Profiled with immunoSEQ multiplex PCR; TCRdb holds only in-frame clones, not every one. The sample includes 160,000 or so clones, roughly 77% of them seen just once. The sample taken for sequencing was PBMCs. Source of these receptors: a man in his fifties or sixties in good health and CMV-seropositive.

The rearrangement uses TRBV4-2 and TRBJ1-2, with unresolved D. The CDR3 has 14 amino acids. Between the trimmed V and J ends, which lost 0 bases and 7 bases, there was a span of 12 bases. The germline V gene encodes CDR1 LGHNA and CDR2 YNFKEQ. The CDR3 DNA reads TGTGCCAGCAGCCAAGACCAGGCGATTTTTGGCTACACCTTC. Translating gives CASSQDQAIFGYTF.

This clone was seen a few times. The chain uses TRBV7-8 and TRBJ2-3; D is possibly TRBD2 (6 bases). V was cut by 2 bases and J by 4 bases, with 13 bases left in between. The germline V gene has CDR1 SGHVS and CDR2 FQNEAQ. The CDR3 covers 15 residues. The CDR3 loop reads CASSLRRGESDTQYF. Written as DNA, the CDR3 is TGTGCCAGCAGCTTACGGCGCGGGGAATCAGATACGCAGTATTTT.

This clone was recorded a few times. In DNA form, the CDR3 reads TGTGCCAGCAGCAGGTGGACTCAGGCATACGAGCAGTACTTC. This gives the protein CASSRWTQAYEQYF. The chain recombines TRBV21-1 with TRBJ2-7; TRBD2 reflects the table's D call only, with no check against the DNA. TRBV21-1 is labeled a pseudogene. The CDR3 sequence is 14 residues long.

This chain joins TRBV19 and TRBJ1-3; no firm D call. V was cut by 11 bases and J by 0 bases, with 11 bases left in between. The germline V gene has CDR1 LNHDA and CDR2 SQIVND (reference sequence). The CDR3 spans 13 residues. CDR3 DNA: TGTGCCTCTTCCGACATCTCTGGAAACACCATATATTTT. This gives the protein CASSDISGNTIYF. Using reference TRBV19 and TRBJ1-3 for the parts outside the CDR3, the full variable domain is DGGITQSPKYLFRKEGQNVTLSCEQNLNHDAMYWYRQDPGQGLRLIYYSQIVNDFQKGDIAEGYSVSREKKESFPLTVTSAQKNPTAFYLCASSDISGNTIYFGEGSWLTVV.

The chain carries TRBV5-1 and TRBJ1-2; 9 bases are a match to TRBD1. Germline V gives CDR1 SGHRS, CDR2 YFSETQ. There are 13 residues in the CDR3. J was trimmed by 7 bases and V by 3 bases; bases with no gene match: 4. In DNA form, the CDR3 reads TGCGCCAGCAGCTGGGACAGGGTGAGTGGCTACACCTTC. Its translation is CASSWDRVSGYTF. The full variable domain, its missing parts supplied by reference TRBV5-1 and TRBJ1-2, is KAGVTQTPRYLIKTRGQQVTLSCSPISGHRSVSWYQQTPGQGLQFLFEYFSETQRNKGNFPGRFSGRQFSNSRSEMNVSTLELGDSALYLCASSWDRVSGYTFGSGTRLTVV.

This clone was seen just once. The chain joins TRBV10-3 to TRBJ2-3; D call uncertain. The CDR3 is 12 amino acids. Trimming removed 10 bases at V and 4 bases at J, with 12 bases between. Germline CDR1 is ENHRY and CDR2 is SYGVKD. CDR3 bases: TGTGCCACCCTTGTTTCAGCAGATACGCAGTATTTT. Amino acids: CATLVSADTQYF.

V gene TRBV7-2 combines with J gene TRBJ2-6, with a tentative D call TRBD2 (6 bases). The V gene's germline CDR1 is SGHTA and CDR2 FQGNSA. The V and J ends lost 0 bases and 0 bases respectively, with 12 bases between them. The CDR3 loop spans 18 amino acids. This CDR3 reads CASSLARGRYSGANVLTF. The CDR3 DNA follows: TGTGCCAGCAGCTTAGCGCGGGGACGGTACTCTGGGGCCAACGTCCTGACTTTC.

The CDR3 nucleotides are TGTGCCAGCAGCTCAAACACCGGGGAGCTGTTTTTT. It yields the protein CASSSNTGELFF. V is TRBV7-8 and J is TRBJ2-2; D is unclear. The CDR3 spans 12 residues. CDR1 is SGHVS and CDR2 is FQNEAQ in the germline V gene. V lost 4 bases and J lost 2, with 2 bases in between.

This clone was counted once. The chain joins TRBV6-5 to TRBJ1-4; D perhaps matches TRBD1 (6 bases). The CDR3 runs to 15 residues. Germline CDR1 reads MNHEY; CDR2 reads SVGAGI. V lost 6 bases, J lost 4 bases, and 15 bases lay in between. This chain's CDR3 is CASRFRTAVNEKLFF. Written as DNA, the CDR3 is TGTGCCAGCAGATTTCGGACAGCGGTTAATGAAAAACTGTTTTTT.

This sequence joins TRBV29-1 and TRBJ2-1; the D gene is possibly TRBD2 (5 bases). The germline CDR1 and CDR2 sequences are SQVTM and ANQGSEA. Trimming took off 6 bases at V and 4 bases at J, with 16 bases between the two ends. The CDR3 sequence is 14 residues long. CDR3 residues: CSVSRERTYNEQFF. CDR3 in DNA: TGCAGCGTCAGTAGGGAGAGAACATACAATGAGCAGTTCTTC.

The chain couples TRBV11-2 to TRBJ2-5, with D possibly matching TRBD1 (5 bases). Looked up from germline, CDR1 is SGHAT and CDR2 is FQNNGV. The CDR3 is made up of 16 amino acids. Trimming shortened V by 0 bases and J by 5 bases, and 16 bases separated the two germline ends. In nucleotides, the CDR3 is TGTGCCAGCAGCTTAGATCGGTGGCAGGGTGGTGAGACCCAGTACTTC. Translation: CASSLDRWQGGETQYF.

The CDR3 is CASSGAGGRVLNQFF. The CDR3 DNA follows: TGTGCCAGCAGCGGGGCTGGGGGGAGAGTCCTTAACCAGTTCTTC. The chain has TRBV5-6 and TRBJ2-1; D possibly corresponds to TRBD2 (6 bases). The germline V gene has CDR1 SGHDT and CDR2 YYEEEE. Between the trimmed V and J ends, which lost 4 bases and 13 bases, there was a span of 24 bases. This CDR3 region has 15 residues.

The rearrangement links TRBV9 to TRBJ2-7, with TRBD1 as a possible D gene (5 bases). There are 14 residues in the CDR3. Trimming took 1 base from V and 2 from J, leaving 10 bases between them. Germline loops: CDR1 SGDLS, CDR2 YYNGEE. The CDR3: CASSVYDSAYEQYF. The DNA for the CDR3 is TGTGCCAGCAGCGTATATGACAGCGCCTACGAGCAGTACTTC.

This chain joins TRBV21-1 and TRBJ1-5; the DNA was not compared with TRBD1, the D call given in the table. TRBV21-1 is given as a pseudogene. The CDR3 totals 17 residues. The CDR3: CASSKGGADRANQPQHF. The CDR3 DNA reads TGTGCCAGCAGCAAAGGAGGGGCCGACAGGGCTAATCAGCCCCAGCATTTT.

The rearrangement joins TRBV5-1 to TRBJ1-1; unclear D gene. Per germline, CDR1 SGHRS and CDR2 YFSETQ. The V and J ends lost 4 bases and 4 bases respectively, with 8 bases between them. This CDR3 contains 12 residues. In DNA form, the CDR3 reads TGCGCCAGCAGCACCGGAGGCACTGAAGCTTTCTTT. Amino acid sequence: CASSTGGTEAFF.

The chain employs TRBV2 and TRBJ2-7; D gene unclear. Germline CDR1 reads SNHLY; CDR2 reads FYNNEI. Deletions cut 5 bases from V and 4 bases from J, with 18 bases between. The length of the CDR3 is 15 residues. CDR3 nucleotide sequence: TGTGCCAGCAGTCCCCCCGGCGGTCAGATGTACGAGCAGTACTTC. Its translation: CASSPPGGQMYEQYF.

This chain uses TRBV5-1 with TRBJ2-2, with D possibly TRBD2 on 6 matching bases. The CDR3 runs to 15 residues. The V end was cut by 3 bases, the J end by 6 bases, with 15 bases between. CDR1 SGHRS and CDR2 YFSETQ come from the germline V gene. CDR3 sequence reads: CASSWRGGRAGELFF. The CDR3 DNA sequence: TGCGCCAGCAGCTGGCGGGGCGGACGTGCCGGGGAGCTGTTTTTT.

CDR3 protein: CASSVGATNEKLFF. The CDR3 DNA follows: TGCGCCAGCTCCGTCGGTGCAACTAATGAAAAACTGTTTTTT. The V and J genes are TRBV5-1 and TRBJ1-4; D call uncertain. CDR1 and CDR2 from the germline V gene are SGHRS and YFSETQ. The CDR3 spans 14 residues. Trimming cost V 7 bases and J 0 bases, with 10 bases left between them.

The chain carries TRBV12-5 and TRBJ1-6; 7 nucleotides match TRBD1. Germline trimming cut 4 bases from V and 6 bases from J; bases unmatched to any gene: 3. CDR1 and CDR2 from the germline V gene are LGHNT and FRNRAP. The CDR3 totals 14 residues. CDR3 protein: CASGSGQLNSPLHF. In nucleotides, the CDR3 is TGTGCTAGTGGTTCGGGACAGCTTAATTCACCCCTCCACTTT.

In this sample, this clone turned up a few times. The V gene is TRBV19, the J gene TRBJ2-1; D call uncertain. The germline V gene has CDR1 LNHDA and CDR2 SQIVND (reference sequence). The CDR3 has 14 residues. V dropped 3 bases and J dropped 2 bases, with 8 bases sitting between them. CDR3 coding DNA: TGTGCCAGTAGTATGGCCAGAACCTACAATGAGCAGTTCTTC. This codes for CASSMARTYNEQFF.

The rearrangement joins TRBV4-2 to TRBJ2-5, with TRBD2 as a possible D gene (5 bases). Per germline, CDR1 LGHNA and CDR2 YNFKEQ. This CDR3 region has 14 residues. The V end lost 2 bases, the J end lost 2 bases, and 9 bases lay between the germline ends. The CDR3 protein is CASSQNVAQETQYF. CDR3 DNA: TGTGCCAGCAGCCAAAATGTAGCGCAAGAGACCCAGTACTTC.

V gene TRBV6-5 combines with J gene TRBJ2-5; D is possibly TRBD1 (6 bases). Near its end, the DNA agrees better with TRBJ2-7, so the J call may be wrong. The CDR3 sequence is 14 residues long. CDR1 MNHEY and CDR2 SVGAGI come from the germline V gene. The CDR3 loop is CASSFLQGTPEQYF. The CDR3 nucleotides read TGTGCCAGCAGTTTCCTCCAAGGGACACCCGAGCAGTACTTC.

The J gene is TRBJ2-5, the V gene TRBV4-1, with D possibly matching TRBD1 (6 bases). Germline CDR1 and CDR2: MGHRA and YSYEKL. Trimming shortened V by 0 bases and J by 5 bases, and 13 bases separated the two germline ends. This CDR3 spans 15 amino acids. CDR3 sequence reads: CASSQDQGLEETQYF. The CDR3 DNA is TGCGCCAGCAGCCAAGATCAGGGGTTGGAGGAGACCCAGTACTTC.

The V and J genes are TRBV9 and TRBJ1-4; D uncertain. V dropped 5 bases and J dropped 0 bases, with 8 bases sitting between them. CDR1 is SGDLS, CDR2 YYNGEE, per germline. This CDR3 has 14 amino acids. The CDR3 sequence is CASSATATNEKLFF. The CDR3 DNA reads as TGTGCCAGCAGTGCCACAGCAACTAATGAAAAACTGTTTTTT.

There are a few counts of this clone. The chain is built from TRBV28 and TRBJ2-7; TRBD1 aligns across 8 bases. The V gene's germline CDR1 is MDHEN and CDR2 SYDVKM. Trimming took 4 bases from V and 2 from J; bases not matched to a gene: 4. The CDR3 length is 14 residues. The DNA of the CDR3 is TGTGCCAGCAGTTCCGGGACAGGAGCCTACGAGCAGTACTTC. Amino acids: CASSSGTGAYEQYF. The full variable domain, completed using reference TRBV28 and TRBJ2-7, is DVKVTQSSRYLVKRTGEKVFLECVQDMDHENMFWYRQDPGLGLRLIYFSYDVKMKEKGDIPEGYSVSREKKERFSLILESASTNQTSMYLCASSSGTGAYEQYFGPGTRLTVT.

V gene TRBV7-2 combines with J gene TRBJ1-5; 7 bases are a match to TRBD1. V lost 5 bases and J lost 3; bases outside the gene matches: 4. The germline gives CDR1 SGHTA, CDR2 FQGNSA. This CDR3 contains 14 residues. The CDR3 region is CASSEGAYNQPQHF. Written as DNA, the CDR3 is TGTGCCAGCAGCGAGGGGGCCTACAATCAGCCCCAGCATTTT.

The CDR3 DNA reads TGTGCCAGCAGTGAACCCCGGGAGCTAGTAGGGACCCAGTACTTC. It translates to CASSEPRELVGTQYF. V and J are TRBV2 and TRBJ2-5, with TRBD2 as a possible D gene (6 bases). The germline CDR1 and CDR2 sequences are SNHLY and FYNNEI. Trimming removed 2 bases at V and 7 bases at J, with 17 bases between. The CDR3 covers 15 residues.